This passage covers 19 T cell receptor beta chains from one sample sequenced in a study of shared clonotypes between healthy human individuals. Here immunoSEQ multiplex PCR was the method, and the copy in TCRdb shows in-frame clones only, minus some. The table has 2 million to 2.5 million clones, just over 90% seen once; the top ten hold 0.39%. The source material was naive CD4+ T cells from PBMCs. Subset meaning: CD45RA+ positively selected. The receptors come from a young man in good health. Some clones in this sample may be carry-over from other donors' samples.

The genes are TRBV28 and TRBJ1-2; TRBD1 might be the D (5 bases). Germline CDR1 reads MDHEN; CDR2 reads SYDVKM. V dropped 4 bases and J dropped 4 bases, with 16 bases sitting between them. The CDR3 has 15 residues. This chain's CDR3 is CASSSSPEGRYGYTF. The CDR3 DNA reads TGTGCCAGCAGTTCTTCCCCCGAGGGGCGCTATGGCTACACCTTC.

This clone was picked up a small number of times. Different DNA sequences within this sample yield the same CDR3. V is TRBV2 and J is TRBJ2-7; TRBD1 aligns across 7 bases. Germline V gene lookup returns CDR1 SNHLY and CDR2 FYNNEI. This CDR3 has 12 residues. The V gene end was trimmed by 3 bases and the J gene end by 4 bases; junction bases not matched to a gene: 0. The CDR3, as DNA: TGTGCCAGCAGTGACAGGGGGTACGAGCAGTACTTC. This codes for CASSDRGYEQYF.

The chain has TRBV28 and TRBJ1-5; no clear D gene. V lost 6 bases, J lost 2 bases, and 20 bases lay in between. The CDR3 is 17 residues long. From germline, CDR1 is MDHEN and CDR2 SYDVKM. As DNA, the CDR3 is TGTGCCAGCAGCCTCCCTTACCTTACTAGGGGCAATCAGCCCCAGCATTTT. It codes for CASSLPYLTRGNQPQHF.

This chain joins TRBV7-8 and TRBJ2-5, with a weak D call TRBD2 (5 bases). Germline V lookup: CDR1 SGHVS, CDR2 FQNEAQ. The CDR3 has 18 residues. Deletions cut 5 bases from V and 2 bases from J, with 24 bases between. CDR3 region: CASSQRVASRPDQETQYF. In DNA, the CDR3 is TGTGCCAGCAGCCAACGGGTGGCTAGCCGCCCCGATCAAGAGACCCAGTACTTC.

The sample holds one count of this clone. Written as DNA, the CDR3 is TGCGCCAGCAGCTTGACGGGACTAGCAGAAGAGACCCAGTACTTC. Translation gives CASSLTGLAEETQYF. V and J are TRBV5-1 and TRBJ2-5, with TRBD2 matching over 9 bases. Germline assignment: CDR1 SGHRS and CDR2 YFSETQ. After removal of 1 base from V and 3 bases from J, the junction contained 4 bases not matched to a gene. CDR3 size: 15 residues. The full variable domain, its missing parts supplied by reference TRBV5-1 and TRBJ2-5, is KAGVTQTPRYLIKTRGQQVTLSCSPISGHRSVSWYQQTPGQGLQFLFEYFSETQRNKGNFPGRFSGRQFSNSRSEMNVSTLELGDSALYLCASSLTGLAEETQYFGPGTRLLVL.

With regard to this clone: This same CDR3 is encoded by further DNA sequences in the sample. This chain connects TRBV7-9 to TRBJ1-2; D remains ambiguous. CDR3 length: 13 amino acids. V lost 5 bases to trimming and J lost 2 bases, with 9 bases between them. Per germline, CDR1 SEHNR and CDR2 FQNEAQ (reference sequence). CDR3 sequence (DNA): TGTGCCAGCAGCCCACCGGGGAACTATGGCTACACCTTC. Translating gives CASSPPGNYGYTF.

The rearrangement uses TRBV21-1 and TRBJ1-1. TRBV21-1 is recorded as a pseudogene. The CDR3 loop spans 21 amino acids. CDR3 nucleotide sequence: TGTGCCAGCCCCCGGGGTAAGGGGGGTCCGGGACACCATGGTTCTTTCACTGAAGCTTTCTTT. Protein: CASPRGKGGPGHHGSFTEAFF.

The V call is TRBV28, the J call TRBJ2-3, with 10 bases fitting TRBD1. Germline V lookup: CDR1 MDHEN, CDR2 SYDVKM. V trimming: 7 bases; J trimming: 1 base; junction bases outside the gene matches: 8. The CDR3 covers 16 residues. As DNA, the CDR3 is TGTGCCAGCATTCGACAGGGGGCTTCCCGCACAGATACGCAGTATTTT. This translates into CASIRQGASRTDTQYF.

Notes on this clone: This CDR3 is also generated by other DNA sequences in the sample. V is TRBV20-1 and J is TRBJ2-7, with no clear D. The CDR3 spans 11 residues. Germline values: CDR1 DFQATT, CDR2 SNEGSKA (reference sequence). V was pared by 0 bases and J by 0 bases, with 0 bases between. The chain's CDR3 is CSARDSYEQYF. The DNA of the CDR3 is TGCAGTGCTAGAGACTCCTACGAGCAGTACTTC.

The chain uses TRBV5-1 and TRBJ2-1; D is possibly TRBD1 (6 bases). Trimming took off 0 bases at V and 8 bases at J, with 12 bases between the two ends. The CDR3 has 14 amino acids. The germline V gene has CDR1 SGHRS and CDR2 YFSETQ. Written as DNA, the CDR3 is TGCGCCAGCAGCTTGGTGGGGGCCGGGGATGAGCAGTTCTTC. Translated: CASSLVGAGDEQFF.

J is TRBJ1-2 and V is TRBV6-5; 10 nucleotides agree with TRBD1. Germline CDR1 and CDR2: MNHEY and SVGAGI. V lost 5 bases, J lost 6 bases, and 6 bases stayed unmatched. The length of the CDR3 is 14 residues. The CDR3: CASSQTGGPHGYTF. DNA of the CDR3: TGTGCCAGCAGTCAGACAGGGGGCCCCCATGGCTACACCTTC.

The chain carries TRBV7-2 and TRBJ1-4; D possibly corresponds to TRBD1 (5 bases). Germline CDR1 is SGHTA and CDR2 is FQGNSA. The CDR3 consists of 15 residues. V dropped 2 bases and J dropped 8 bases, with 15 bases sitting between them. CDR3 region: CASSLTKDIQEKLFF. The CDR3 coding sequence is TGTGCCAGCAGCTTAACGAAGGACATCCAAGAAAAACTGTTTTTT.

The chain carries TRBV7-6 and TRBJ1-6; D uncertain. Germline V gene lookup returns CDR1 SGHVS and CDR2 FNYEAQ. V was clipped by 5 bases and J by 0 bases, with 5 bases between them. The CDR3 contains 14 residues. The CDR3 sequence: CASSGSSYNSPLHF. The CDR3 DNA is TGTGCCAGCAGCGGGAGCTCCTATAATTCACCCCTCCACTTT. Together with reference TRBV7-6 and TRBJ1-6, the CDR3 gives the full variable domain: GAGVSQSPRYKVTKRGQDVALRCDPISGHVSLYWYRQALGQGPEFLTYFNYEAQQDKSGLPNDRFSAERPEGSISTLTIQRTEQRDSAMYRCASSGSSYNSPLHFGNGTRLTVT.

In its sample, this clone was seen once. This rearrangement joins TRBV5-1 to TRBJ2-7, with TRBD1 matching over 9 bases. The CDR3 runs to 14 residues. J gave up 6 bases and V 3 bases, and 7 bases lay outside the gene matches. CDR1 is SGHRS and CDR2 is YFSETQ in the germline V gene. The CDR3 region is CASSWGQGEGEQYF. DNA for the CDR3: TGCGCCAGCAGCTGGGGACAGGGTGAGGGCGAGCAGTACTTC.

The CDR3 nucleotides are TGTGCCAGGCGTGTGTGGGGGGCTAGTGAAAAACTGTTTTTT. Translating gives CARRVWGASEKLFF. V usage is TRBV2 and J usage is TRBJ1-4; TRBD1 is a possible D gene (6 bases). In germline, CDR1 is SNHLY, CDR2 FYNNEI. The CDR3 contains 14 residues. The ends were cut back, 9 bases at V and 7 bases at J, with 18 bases in the middle. Filled out from reference TRBV2 and TRBJ1-4, the complete variable domain reads EPEVTQTPSHQVTQMGQEVILRCVPISNHLYFYWYRQILGQKVEFLVSFYNNEISEKSEIFDDQFSVERPDGSNFTLKIRSTKLEDSAMYFCARRVWGASEKLFFGSGTQLSVL.

V is TRBV7-8 and J is TRBJ1-5, with D unclear. Germline V CDR1 and CDR2: SGHVS, FQNEAQ. The CDR3 spans 12 residues. V lost 5 bases, J lost 5 bases, and 7 bases lay in between. In DNA form, the CDR3 reads TGTGCCAGCAGCCAAGGAGATCAGCCCCAGCATTTT. Amino acids: CASSQGDQPQHF.

The chain has TRBV6-6 and TRBJ2-7, with 9 nucleotides matching TRBD1. CDR3 length: 16 amino acids. With V trimmed by 5 bases and J by 5 bases, 13 bases remained unmatched. CDR1 MNHNY and CDR2 SVGAGI come from the germline V gene (reference sequence). As DNA, the CDR3 is TGTGCCAGCAGTAAAACCGGGACAGGGAACGTCCACGAGCAGTACTTC. It yields the protein CASSKTGTGNVHEQYF.

V and J are TRBV28 and TRBJ2-7; a weak D match, TRBD1 (6 bases). Trimming took 3 bases from V and 3 from J, leaving 18 bases between them. Germline V lookup: CDR1 MDHEN, CDR2 SYDVKM. The CDR3 is 16 residues long. CDR3 loop: CASSFPGGIWGYEQYF. The CDR3 DNA reads TGTGCCAGCAGTTTTCCTGGGGGCATCTGGGGCTACGAGCAGTACTTC. The full variable domain, completed using reference TRBV28 and TRBJ2-7, is DVKVTQSSRYLVKRTGEKVFLECVQDMDHENMFWYRQDPGLGLRLIYFSYDVKMKEKGDIPEGYSVSREKKERFSLILESASTNQTSMYLCASSFPGGIWGYEQYFGPGTRLTVT.

Comments on this clone: Different DNA sequences within this sample yield the same CDR3. The genes are TRBV7-2 and TRBJ2-6; D gene unclear. Germline assignment: CDR1 SGHTA and CDR2 FQGNSA. The CDR3 sequence is 13 residues long. The ends were cut back, 8 bases at V and 0 bases at J, with 5 bases in the middle. DNA of the CDR3: TGTGCCAGCTCCTTCTCTGGGGCCAACGTCCTGACTTTC. Protein sequence: CASSFSGANVLTF.